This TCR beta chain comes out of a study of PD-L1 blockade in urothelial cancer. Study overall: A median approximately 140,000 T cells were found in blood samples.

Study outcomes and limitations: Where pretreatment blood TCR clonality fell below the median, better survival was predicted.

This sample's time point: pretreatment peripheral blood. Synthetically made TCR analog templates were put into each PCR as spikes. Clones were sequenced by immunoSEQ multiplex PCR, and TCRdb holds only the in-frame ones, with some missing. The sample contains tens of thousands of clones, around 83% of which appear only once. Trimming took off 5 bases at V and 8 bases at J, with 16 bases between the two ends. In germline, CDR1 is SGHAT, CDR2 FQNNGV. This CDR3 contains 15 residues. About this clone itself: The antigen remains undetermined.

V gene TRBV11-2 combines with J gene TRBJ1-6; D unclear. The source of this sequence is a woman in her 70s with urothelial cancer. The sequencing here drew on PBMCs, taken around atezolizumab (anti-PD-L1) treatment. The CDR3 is CASSQNGGWDSPLHF. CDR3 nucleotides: TGTGCCAGCAGCCAAAACGGAGGGTGGGATTCACCCCTCCACTTT.